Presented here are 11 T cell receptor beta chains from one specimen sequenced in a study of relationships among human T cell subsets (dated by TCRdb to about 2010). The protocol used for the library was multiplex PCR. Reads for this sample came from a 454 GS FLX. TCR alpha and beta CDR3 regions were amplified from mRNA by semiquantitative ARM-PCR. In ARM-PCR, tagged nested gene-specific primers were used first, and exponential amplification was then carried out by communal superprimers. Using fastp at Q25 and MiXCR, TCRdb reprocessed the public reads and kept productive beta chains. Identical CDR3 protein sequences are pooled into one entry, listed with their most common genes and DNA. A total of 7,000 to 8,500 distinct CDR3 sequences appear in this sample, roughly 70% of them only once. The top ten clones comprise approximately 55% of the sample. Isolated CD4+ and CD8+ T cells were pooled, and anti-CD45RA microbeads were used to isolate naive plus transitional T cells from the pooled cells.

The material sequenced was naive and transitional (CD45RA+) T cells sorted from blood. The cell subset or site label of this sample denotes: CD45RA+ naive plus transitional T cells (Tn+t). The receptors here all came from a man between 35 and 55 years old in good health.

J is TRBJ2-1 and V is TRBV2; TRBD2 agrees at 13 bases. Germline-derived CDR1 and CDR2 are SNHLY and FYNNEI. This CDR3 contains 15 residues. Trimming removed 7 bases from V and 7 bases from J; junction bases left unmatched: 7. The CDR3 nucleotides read TGTGCCAGCATTCCGACTAGCGGGGGGAGAAATGAGCAGTTCTTC. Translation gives CASIPTSGGRNEQFF.

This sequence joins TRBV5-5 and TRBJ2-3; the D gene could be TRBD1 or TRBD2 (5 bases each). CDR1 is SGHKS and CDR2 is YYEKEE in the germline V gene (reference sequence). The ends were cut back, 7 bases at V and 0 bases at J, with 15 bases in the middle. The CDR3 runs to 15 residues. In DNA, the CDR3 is TGTGCCAGCCCCGGGGCGTCCGCTAGCACAGATACGCAGTATTTT. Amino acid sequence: CASPGASASTDTQYF.

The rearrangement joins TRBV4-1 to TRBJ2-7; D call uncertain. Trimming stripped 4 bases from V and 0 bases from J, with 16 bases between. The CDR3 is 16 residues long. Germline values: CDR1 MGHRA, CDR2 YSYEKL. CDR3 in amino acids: CASSRESGLSSYEQYF. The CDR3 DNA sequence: TGCGCCAGCAGCCGGGAATCAGGCTTGAGCTCCTACGAGCAGTACTTC.

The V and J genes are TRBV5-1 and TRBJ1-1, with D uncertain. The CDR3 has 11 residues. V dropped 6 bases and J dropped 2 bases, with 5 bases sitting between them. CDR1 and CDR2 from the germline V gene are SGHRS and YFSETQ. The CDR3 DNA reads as TGCGCCAGCAAAGTCAACACTGAAGCTTTCTTT. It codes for CASKVNTEAFF. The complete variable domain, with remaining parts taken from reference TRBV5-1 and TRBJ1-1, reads KAGVTQTPRYLIKTRGQQVTLSCSPISGHRSVSWYQQTPGQGLQFLFEYFSETQRNKGNFPGRFSGRQFSNSRSEMNVSTLELGDSALYLCASKVNTEAFFGQGTRLTVV.

CDR3 sequence: CASSTQGARHHNEQFF. The DNA of the CDR3 is TGTGCCAGCAGTACACAGGGGGCGCGACACCACAATGAGCAGTTCTTC. The V call is TRBV28, the J call TRBJ2-1, with 9 bases identical to TRBD1. Germline lookup yields CDR1 MDHEN and CDR2 SYDVKM. V lost 5 bases to trimming and J lost 5 bases; unmatched junction nucleotides: 10. The CDR3 has 16 amino acids.

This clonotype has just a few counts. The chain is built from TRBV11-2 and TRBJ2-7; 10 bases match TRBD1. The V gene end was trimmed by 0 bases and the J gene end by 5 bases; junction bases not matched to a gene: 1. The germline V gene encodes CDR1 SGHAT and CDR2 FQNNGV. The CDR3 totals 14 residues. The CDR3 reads CASSLEGTGDEQYF. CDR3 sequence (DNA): TGTGCCAGCAGCTTAGAGGGGACAGGGGACGAGCAGTACTTC.

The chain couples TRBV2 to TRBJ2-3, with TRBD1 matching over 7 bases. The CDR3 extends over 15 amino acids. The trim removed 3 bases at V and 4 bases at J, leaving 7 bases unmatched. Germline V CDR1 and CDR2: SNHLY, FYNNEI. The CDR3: CASSDSTGVADTQYF. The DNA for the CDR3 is TGTGCCAGCAGTGATAGTACAGGGGTTGCAGATACGCAGTATTTT.

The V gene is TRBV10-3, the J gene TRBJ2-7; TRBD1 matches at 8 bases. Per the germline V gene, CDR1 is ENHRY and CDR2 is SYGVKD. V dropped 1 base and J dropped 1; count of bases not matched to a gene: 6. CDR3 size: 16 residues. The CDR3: CAISEFQGAPSYEQYF. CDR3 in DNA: TGTGCCATCAGTGAGTTTCAGGGGGCTCCTTCCTACGAGCAGTACTTC.

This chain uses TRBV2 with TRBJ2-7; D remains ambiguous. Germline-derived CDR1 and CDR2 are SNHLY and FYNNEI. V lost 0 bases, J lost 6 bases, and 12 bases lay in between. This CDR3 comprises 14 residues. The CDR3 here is CASSEAIKGAEQYF. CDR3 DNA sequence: TGTGCCAGCAGTGAAGCGATCAAGGGTGCCGAGCAGTACTTC.

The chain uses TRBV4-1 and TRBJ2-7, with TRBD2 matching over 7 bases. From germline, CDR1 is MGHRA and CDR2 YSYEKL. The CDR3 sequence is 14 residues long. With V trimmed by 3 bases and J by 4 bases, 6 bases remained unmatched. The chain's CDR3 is CASSQVGRAYEQYF. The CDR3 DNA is TGCGCCAGCAGCCAGGTAGGGAGGGCTTACGAGCAGTACTTC.

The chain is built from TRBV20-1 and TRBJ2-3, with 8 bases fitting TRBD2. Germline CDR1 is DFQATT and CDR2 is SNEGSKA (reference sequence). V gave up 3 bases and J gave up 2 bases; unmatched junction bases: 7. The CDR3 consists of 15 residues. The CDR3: CSASGTSSDTDTQYF. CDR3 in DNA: TGCAGTGCTAGTGGGACTAGTTCAGACACAGATACGCAGTATTTT.